Each of the 30 T cell receptor beta chains below was sequenced from the same sample in a study of blood T cell repertoires in COVID-19. Generated by immunoSEQ multiplex PCR, the TCRdb table keeps only in-frame clones and is missing some. The table includes more than 300,000 clones, almost 90% detected once. Material: peripheral blood. Receptors were obtained from a woman in her 70s with COVID-19, enrolled during active disease.

The chain uses TRBV29-1 and TRBJ2-7; perhaps TRBD2 as D (5 bases). The V gene lost 7 bases and the J gene lost 4 bases, with 11 bases spanning the gap. The CDR3 has 11 residues. Germline V lookup: CDR1 SQVTM, CDR2 ANQGSEA. The CDR3 protein is CSGRTAYEQYF. CDR3 nucleotides: TGCAGCGGCAGGACTGCTTACGAGCAGTACTTC.

The chain links TRBV7-9 to TRBJ1-4; 9 positions match TRBD1. This CDR3 has 14 amino acids. The V gene's germline CDR1 is SEHNR and CDR2 FQNEAQ (reference sequence). With V trimmed by 4 bases and J by 8 bases, 5 bases remained unmatched. The chain's CDR3 is CASSSGQGGEKLFF. For the CDR3, the DNA is TGTGCCAGCAGCTCGGGACAGGGAGGGGAAAAACTGTTTTTT. The full variable domain, with the rest looked up from reference TRBV7-9 and TRBJ1-4, is DTGVSQNPRHKITKRGQNVTFRCDPISEHNRLYWYRQTLGQGPEFLTYFQNEAQLEKSRLLSDRFSAERPKGSFSTLEIQRTEQGDSAMYLCASSSGQGGEKLFFGSGTQLSVL.

This clone was seen more than once but under ten times. The chain recombines TRBV6-5 with TRBJ1-6; D may be TRBD1 (6 bases). The germline V gene encodes CDR1 MNHEY and CDR2 SVGAGI. The CDR3 has 13 amino acids. V lost 8 bases and J lost 7, with 12 bases in between. CDR3 region: CASRTGLNSPLHF. The CDR3 nucleotides read TGTGCCAGCCGTACAGGGTTAAATTCACCCCTCCACTTT.

The chain recombines TRBV5-1 with TRBJ2-7, with 10 nucleotides matching TRBD2. The CDR3 length is 17 residues. The V segment lost 0 bases and the J segment 2 bases; nucleotides outside the gene matches: 8. Germline loops: CDR1 SGHRS, CDR2 YFSETQ. DNA for the CDR3: TGCGCCAGCAGCTTGGAGGGCCGGACTAGCGGAACCTACGAGCAGTACTTC. It encodes CASSLEGRTSGTYEQYF.

The chain uses TRBV7-9 and TRBJ1-4; 9 bases match TRBD1. The J segment lost 7 bases and the V segment lost 1 base, leaving 4 bases of the junction unmatched. This CDR3 is built from 15 residues. Per the germline V gene, CDR1 is SEHNR and CDR2 is FQNEAQ (reference sequence). Here the CDR3 reads CASSLGGQGTEKLFF. CDR3 DNA sequence: TGTGCCAGCAGCTTAGGCGGACAGGGGACTGAAAAACTGTTTTTT.

This clone was seen only a few times. The CDR3: CASSTYREMEQPQHF. CDR3 nucleotide sequence: TGTGCCAGTAGTACTTACAGGGAGATGGAGCAGCCCCAGCATTTT. The V gene is TRBV19, the J gene TRBJ1-5; weak D call: TRBD1 (6 bases). The CDR3 contains 15 residues. Trimming removed 4 bases at V and 7 bases at J, with 17 bases between. Germline CDR1 LNHDA, CDR2 SQIVND (reference sequence).

This clone was counted a single time. This rearrangement joins TRBV19 to TRBJ2-1, with D hard to call. Trimming shortened V by 3 bases and J by 4 bases, and 13 bases separated the two germline ends. The CDR3 has 15 residues. CDR1 and CDR2 (germline): LNHDA, SQIVND (reference sequence). This chain's CDR3 is CASSMTSSPYNEQFF. Written as DNA, the CDR3 is TGTGCCAGTAGTATGACATCTTCCCCATACAATGAGCAGTTCTTC.

The chain combines TRBV24-1 with TRBJ1-2, with 8 bases matching TRBD1. Germline CDR1 and CDR2: KGHDR and SFDVKD. CDR3 size: 13 residues. J lost 10 bases, V lost 4 bases, and 7 bases had no gene match. CDR3 loop: CATSDWGQDVYTF. The CDR3 nucleotides are TGTGCCACCAGTGACTGGGGACAGGATGTCTACACCTTC.

The chain combines TRBV5-6 with TRBJ1-5, with D unclear. CDR1 SGHDT and CDR2 YYEEEE come from the germline V gene. V lost 1 base and J 6 bases, leaving 11 bases between the germline ends. This CDR3 contains 14 residues. The CDR3 sequence: CASSLFGPGQPQHF. CDR3 in DNA: TGTGCCAGCAGCTTGTTCGGTCCCGGTCAGCCCCAGCATTTT.

The V gene is TRBV7-8, the J gene TRBJ2-2, with 11 bases fitting TRBD1. J was trimmed by 6 bases and V by 1 base; bases with no gene match: 13. CDR3 length: 19 amino acids. Germline V gene sequence: CDR1 SGHVS, CDR2 FQNEAQ. CDR3 loop: CASSLDNRDRGLYSGELFF. CDR3 nucleotide sequence: TGTGCCAGCAGCTTAGACAATCGGGACAGGGGGTTGTATTCCGGGGAGCTGTTTTTT. The entire variable domain, with the rest obtained from reference TRBV7-8 and TRBJ2-2, is as follows: GAGVSQSPRYKVAKRGQDVALRCDPISGHVSLFWYQQALGQGPEFLTYFQNEAQLDKSGLPSDRFFAERPEGSVSTLKIQRTQQEDSAVYLCASSLDNRDRGLYSGELFFGEGSRLTVL.

The rearrangement uses TRBV30 and TRBJ1-2; D gene unclear. Between the trimmed V and J ends, which lost 0 bases and 14 bases, there was a span of 13 bases. CDR3 length equals 11 residues. Germline V gene lookup returns CDR1 GTSNPN and CDR2 SVGIG (reference sequence). CDR3 bases: TGTGCCTGGAGTGTAGGGAGTACTATTACCTTC. It translates to CAWSVGSTITF. The full variable domain, rest sourced from reference TRBV30 and TRBJ1-2, is SQTIHQWPATLVQPVGSPLSLECTVEGTSNPNLYWYRQAAGRGLQLLFYSVGIGQISSEVPQNLSASRPQDRQFILSSKKLLLSDSGFYLCAWSVGSTITFGSGTRLTVV.

This chain connects TRBV28 to TRBJ2-7, with unresolved D. CDR1 and CDR2 (germline): MDHEN, SYDVKM. This CDR3 is 11 amino acids long. The V gene lost 5 bases and the J gene lost 6 bases, with 8 bases spanning the gap. In DNA form, the CDR3 reads TGTGCCAGCAGTCTTGACACCGAGCAGTACTTC. Protein sequence: CASSLDTEQYF. The entire variable domain, with the rest obtained from reference TRBV28 and TRBJ2-7, is as follows: DVKVTQSSRYLVKRTGEKVFLECVQDMDHENMFWYRQDPGLGLRLIYFSYDVKMKEKGDIPEGYSVSREKKERFSLILESASTNQTSMYLCASSLDTEQYFGPGTRLTVT.

The rearrangement links TRBV7-9 to TRBJ2-6; possible D gene TRBD1, 5 bases. CDR3 length: 15 residues. The germline CDR1 and CDR2 sequences are SEHNR and FQNEAQ (reference sequence). Between the trimmed V and J ends, which lost 3 bases and 2 bases, there was a span of 8 bases. In DNA form, the CDR3 reads TGTGCCAGCAGCTTTGAAGGGGCTGGGGCCAACGTCCTGACTTTC. Its protein is CASSFEGAGANVLTF.

The rearrangement uses TRBV7-2 and TRBJ2-2; no firm D call. V was clipped by 4 bases and J by 0 bases, with 6 bases between them. Germline CDR1 SGHTA, CDR2 FQGNSA. This CDR3 has 14 amino acids. CDR3 region: CASSWSPNTGELFF. The CDR3 bases are TGTGCCAGCAGCTGGAGCCCGAACACCGGGGAGCTGTTTTTT.

The chain links TRBV11-2 to TRBJ2-7, with D perhaps matching TRBD2 (6 bases). Germline assignment: CDR1 SGHAT and CDR2 FQNNGV. This CDR3 has 14 amino acids. V lost 5 bases and J 2 bases, leaving 13 bases between the germline ends. CDR3 in amino acids: CASSPGTSPYEQYF. CDR3 nucleotides: TGTGCCAGCAGCCCCGGGACTTCGCCCTACGAGCAGTACTTC. The variable domain in full, completed from reference TRBV11-2 and TRBJ2-7, reads EAGVAQSPRYKIIEKRQSVAFWCNPISGHATLYWYQQILGQGPKLLIQFQNNGVVDDSQLPKDRFSAERLKGVDSTLKIQPAKLEDSAVYLCASSPGTSPYEQYFGPGTRLTVT.

The chain couples TRBV28 to TRBJ1-6, with 7 positions matching TRBD1. V was pared by 7 bases and J by 10 bases, with 10 bases of the junction left unmatched. Looked up from germline, CDR1 is MDHEN and CDR2 is SYDVKM. The CDR3 runs to 14 residues. CDR3 residues: CASISEYRGSPLHF. CDR3 bases: TGTGCCAGCATCTCCGAATACAGGGGCTCACCCCTCCACTTT. Filled out from reference TRBV28 and TRBJ1-6, the complete variable domain reads DVKVTQSSRYLVKRTGEKVFLECVQDMDHENMFWYRQDPGLGLRLIYFSYDVKMKEKGDIPEGYSVSREKKERFSLILESASTNQTSMYLCASISEYRGSPLHFGNGTRLTVT.

The rearrangement links TRBV6-5 to TRBJ2-1; D ambiguous. The CDR3 sequence is 15 residues long. Germline V gene sequence: CDR1 MNHEY, CDR2 SVGAGI. V was cut by 5 bases and J by 0 bases, with 11 bases left in between. CDR3 nucleotides: TGTGCCAGCAGTCCTGACTGGAGCTCCTACAATGAGCAGTTCTTC. The encoded protein is CASSPDWSSYNEQFF.

The rearrangement uses TRBV5-1 and TRBJ2-6; the D is unclear. From germline, CDR1 is SGHRS and CDR2 YFSETQ. The V and J ends lost 0 bases and 0 bases respectively, with 10 bases between them. There are 17 residues in the CDR3. The DNA of the CDR3 is TGCGCCAGCAGCTTGGACCGGGTCCTCTCTGGGGCCAACGTCCTGACTTTC. Translation gives CASSLDRVLSGANVLTF.

This chain links TRBV6-5 with TRBJ1-2; 10 nucleotides line up with TRBD1. Germline trimming cut 7 bases from V and 7 bases from J; bases unmatched to any gene: 6. From germline, CDR1 is MNHEY and CDR2 SVGAGI. This CDR3 spans 13 amino acids. Written as DNA, the CDR3 is TGTGCCAGCAATCTGGACAGGGGGGGTGGCTACACCTTC. Protein sequence: CASNLDRGGGYTF.

The count of this clone is one. V is TRBV3-1 (or the pseudogene TRBV3-2) and J is TRBJ1-6; 8 bases line up with TRBD1. Trimming at V came to 3 bases and at J to 7 bases, leaving 2 bases not matched to a gene. Germline values: CDR1 LGHDT, CDR2 YNNKEL (reference sequence). This CDR3 region has 14 residues. The CDR3 DNA reads as TGTGCCAGCAGCCACCGGGACAGGAATTCACCCCTCCACTTT. Translated: CASSHRDRNSPLHF.

The rearrangement uses TRBV27 and TRBJ1-2; TRBD1 matches 7 bases. CDR1 and CDR2 (germline): MNHEY, SMNVEV (reference sequence). The CDR3 totals 15 residues. After removal of 5 bases from V and 3 bases from J, the junction contained 9 bases not matched to a gene. As DNA, the CDR3 is TGTGCCAGCAGTACCTCGGGAGGGGGCTACTATGGCTACACCTTC. Its protein product is CASSTSGGGYYGYTF.

The chain has TRBV27 and TRBJ2-3, with D unresolved. V was trimmed by 2 bases and J by 0 bases, leaving 6 bases between them. The CDR3 extends over 14 amino acids. Germline CDR1 reads MNHEY; CDR2 reads SMNVEV (reference sequence). DNA of the CDR3: TGTGCCAGCAGTTTAGAACTTAGCACAGATACGCAGTATTTT. It is translated as CASSLELSTDTQYF.

V gene TRBV3-1 (or the pseudogene TRBV3-2) combines with J gene TRBJ1-2, with 7 bases fitting TRBD1. V was clipped by 4 bases and J by 0 bases; unmatched bases: 5. Germline CDR1 reads LGHDT; CDR2 reads YNNKEL (reference sequence). CDR3 length: 15 amino acids. Written as DNA, the CDR3 is TGTGCCAGCAGCCTAGGACAGGCAGCTAACTATGGCTACACCTTC. It encodes CASSLGQAANYGYTF.

The chain carries TRBV2 and TRBJ2-7; weak D call: TRBD1 (6 bases). The CDR3 consists of 14 residues. Trimming left V 4 bases short and J 2 bases short, with 12 bases between. Germline CDR1 is SNHLY and CDR2 is FYNNEI. The CDR3 DNA sequence: TGTGCCAGCAGTGGTCAGGGGATGACCTACGAGCAGTACTTC. Protein product: CASSGQGMTYEQYF.

J is TRBJ2-7 and V is TRBV3-1 (or the pseudogene TRBV3-2); D is unresolved. This CDR3 spans 13 amino acids. Trimming removed 4 bases from V and 6 bases from J, with 13 bases in between. Germline values: CDR1 LGHDT, CDR2 YNNKEL (reference sequence). CDR3 in amino acids: CASSLSRGGEQYF. The DNA for the CDR3 is TGTGCCAGCAGCCTGTCCCGAGGCGGCGAGCAGTACTTC.

V is TRBV5-6 and J is TRBJ1-2, with D possibly being TRBD1 (5 bases). CDR1 is SGHDT and CDR2 is YYEEEE in the germline V gene. V was pared by 4 bases and J by 6 bases, with 25 bases between. The CDR3 is 17 residues long. The CDR3 DNA is TGTGCCAGCAGCCCGATTTTACCGGGACTGACTGATGATGGCTACACCTTC. This codes for CASSPILPGLTDDGYTF.

The V gene is TRBV4-1, the J gene TRBJ1-2, with 7 positions matching TRBD1. Germline CDR1 and CDR2: MGHRA and YSYEKL. Losses at the gene ends were 6 bases for V and 6 bases for J; bases not matched to a gene: 13. This CDR3 region has 15 residues. The CDR3 DNA is TGCGCCAGCAGTCCACCGGGACAGAGGAAGAATGGCTACACCTTC. It encodes CASSPPGQRKNGYTF.

This chain uses TRBV5-1 with TRBJ2-5; D not resolved. This CDR3 spans 11 amino acids. The V end was cut by 4 bases, the J end by 5 bases, with 6 bases between. Germline lookup yields CDR1 SGHRS and CDR2 YFSETQ. CDR3 sequence reads: CASSHGETQYF. CDR3 sequence (DNA): TGCGCCAGCAGCCACGGGGAGACCCAGTACTTC.

This chain links TRBV29-1 with TRBJ1-1; D may be TRBD1 (5 bases). The CDR3 extends over 15 amino acids. Looked up from germline, CDR1 is SQVTM and CDR2 is ANQGSEA. V lost 0 bases to trimming and J lost 11 bases, with 22 bases between them. The CDR3 region is CSVEDRGPLQKTAFF. For the CDR3, the DNA is TGCAGCGTTGAAGATAGGGGCCCCTTACAAAAGACTGCTTTCTTT.

This chain connects TRBV27 to TRBJ1-5; 9 bases line up with TRBD1. The CDR3 runs 15 residues. The V gene's germline CDR1 is MNHEY and CDR2 SMNVEV (reference sequence). V was clipped by 4 bases and J by 3 bases; unmatched bases: 4. For the CDR3, the DNA is TGTGCCAGCAGTTCGGGACAGGGCGACAATCAGCCCCAGCATTTT. It is translated as CASSSGQGDNQPQHF.